This T cell receptor beta chain was found in a study of cytomegalovirus exposure and HLA in healthy donors. Healthy donors of bone marrow made up the group. In the PCR, 60 Vbeta and 13 Jbeta primers were used. TCRdb's table, derived via immunoSEQ multiplex PCR, lists solely in-frame clones and lacks some. In total, the table holds 150,000 to 200,000 clones. The trim removed 6 bases at V and 1 base at J, leaving 16 bases unmatched. Germline CDR1 SGHTA, CDR2 FQGNSA. The CDR3 is 18 amino acids. The rearrangement joins TRBV7-2 to TRBJ1-1; 8 positions match TRBD1. The receptor's source is a man aged 25-45 years in good health and CMV-seronegative. Sequenced input: PBMCs. The CDR3 region is CASRLGTGPIYRNTEAFF. The CDR3 bases are TGTGCCAGCAGATTGGGGACAGGTCCAATTTATAGGAACACTGAAGCTTTCTTT.